This T cell receptor (beta chain) was identified in a study of T cell responses to AZD1222 COVID-19 vaccine. Study-level points and caveats: Most donors were white British, females outnumbered males, and clonal diversity was possibly underestimated. Dominant at 160-218 and 743-854, vaccine-associated CD4 TCRs also spanned spike.

The trim removed 5 bases at V and 5 bases at J, leaving 4 bases unmatched. The CDR3 extends over 14 amino acids. The germline V gene encodes CDR1 SNHLY and CDR2 FYNNEI. Comments on this clone: Its antigen is not identified.

Both about-4-week and about-12-week second-dose recipients were combined. The repertoire was sequenced with immunoSEQ multiplex PCR; TCRdb's copy has only in-frame clones and lacks some. The sample carries fewer than 90,000 clones, approximately 89% recorded once. The clonotype was recovered from an adult who received the AZD1222 COVID-19 vaccine. The sample here was peripheral blood, taken 28 days after the second AZD1222 dose. The rearrangement links TRBV2 to TRBJ1-2; 11 bases fit TRBD1. The CDR3 sequence is CASSSGTGGYGYTF. CDR3 bases: TGTGCCAGCAGTTCCGGGACAGGGGGATATGGCTACACCTTC. Supplemented by reference TRBV2 and TRBJ1-2, the full variable domain reads EPEVTQTPSHQVTQMGQEVILRCVPISNHLYFYWYRQILGQKVEFLVSFYNNEISEKSEIFDDQFSVERPDGSNFTLKIRSTKLEDSAMYFCASSSGTGGYGYTFGSGTRLTVV.